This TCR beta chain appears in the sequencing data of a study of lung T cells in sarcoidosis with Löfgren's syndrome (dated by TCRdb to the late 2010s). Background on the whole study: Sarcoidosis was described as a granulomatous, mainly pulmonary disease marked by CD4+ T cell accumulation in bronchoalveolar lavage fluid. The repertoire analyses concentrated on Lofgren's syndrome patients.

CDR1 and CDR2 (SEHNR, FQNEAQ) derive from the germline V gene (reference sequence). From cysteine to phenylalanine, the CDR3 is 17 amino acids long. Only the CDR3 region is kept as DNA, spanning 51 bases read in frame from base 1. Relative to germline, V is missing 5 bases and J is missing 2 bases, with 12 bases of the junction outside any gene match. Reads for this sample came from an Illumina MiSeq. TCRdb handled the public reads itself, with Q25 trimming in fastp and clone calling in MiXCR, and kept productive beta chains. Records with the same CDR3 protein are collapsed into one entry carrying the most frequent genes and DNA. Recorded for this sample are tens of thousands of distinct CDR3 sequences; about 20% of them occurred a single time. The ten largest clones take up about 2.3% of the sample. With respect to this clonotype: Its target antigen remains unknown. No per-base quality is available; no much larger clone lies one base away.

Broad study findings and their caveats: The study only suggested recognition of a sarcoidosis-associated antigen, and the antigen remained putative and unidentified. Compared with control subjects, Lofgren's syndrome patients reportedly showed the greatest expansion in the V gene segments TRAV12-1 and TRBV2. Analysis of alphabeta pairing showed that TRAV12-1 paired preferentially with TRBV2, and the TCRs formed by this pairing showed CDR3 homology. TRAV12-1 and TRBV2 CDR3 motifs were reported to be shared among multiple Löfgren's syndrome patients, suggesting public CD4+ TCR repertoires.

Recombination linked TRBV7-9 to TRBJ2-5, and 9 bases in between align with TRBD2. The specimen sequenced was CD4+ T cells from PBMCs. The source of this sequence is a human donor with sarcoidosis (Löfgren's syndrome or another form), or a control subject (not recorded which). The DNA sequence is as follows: TGTGCCAGCAGCCCGCGTGGCGGGGGGGGTATTCAAGAGACCCAGTACTTC. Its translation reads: CASSPRGGGGIQETQYF.